The entry below gives a single T cell receptor (beta chain) sequence along with its context. Its antigen is unidentified. The data belong to a study of beta chain features in type 1 diabetes. Study details: Patients looked much like healthy donors when it came to age, gender and cell yields. Study conclusions and caveats: VDJ junctions in type 1 diabetes patients carried more deletions and fewer insertions. Within the patient group, naive, central memory and Treg TCRB repertoires appeared more similar to each other than within healthy donors.

V dropped 3 bases and J dropped 4 bases, with 4 bases sitting between them. The V gene's germline CDR1 is SGHAT and CDR2 FQNNGV. There are 12 residues in the CDR3. Reverse transcription of all isolated RNA meant that expressed TCRB transcripts were sequenced. For naive, central memory and regulatory T cell samples, reads averaged approximately 3.6 million. TCRdb's table, derived via immunoSEQ multiplex PCR, lists solely in-frame clones and lacks some. The table records 250,000 to 350,000 clones, 12% to 15% of them present only once. The V and J genes are TRBV11-2 and TRBJ1-3; D not certain. This TCR derives from a man younger than 45 in good health. Sequences were obtained from central memory CD4+ T cells from blood. The CDR3 loop is CASSFAGNTIYF. The CDR3 coding sequence is TGTGCCAGCAGCTTTGCCGGAAACACCATATATTTT.